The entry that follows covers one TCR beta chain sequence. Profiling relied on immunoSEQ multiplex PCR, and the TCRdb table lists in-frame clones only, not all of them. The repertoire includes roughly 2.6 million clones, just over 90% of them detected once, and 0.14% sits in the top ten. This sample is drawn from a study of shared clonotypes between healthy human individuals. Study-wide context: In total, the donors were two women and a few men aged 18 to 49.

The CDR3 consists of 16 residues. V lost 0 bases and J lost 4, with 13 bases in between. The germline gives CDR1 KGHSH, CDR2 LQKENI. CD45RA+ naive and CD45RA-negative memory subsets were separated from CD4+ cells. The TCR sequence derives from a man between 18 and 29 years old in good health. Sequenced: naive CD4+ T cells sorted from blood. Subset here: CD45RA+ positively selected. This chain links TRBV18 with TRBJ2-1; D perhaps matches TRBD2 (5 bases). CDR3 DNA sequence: TGTGCCAGCTCACCACCCCGCGGGCTCGCATACAATGAGCAGTTCTTC. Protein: CASSPPRGLAYNEQFF.